Below, 26 T cell receptor beta chains from the same sample are listed, as sequenced in a study of preoperative IRX-2 immunotherapy in early breast cancer. The treatment denotes: preoperative locoregional IRX-2 cytokine immunotherapy. The data were produced by immunoSEQ multiplex PCR, yet TCRdb's version contains in-frame clones alone and is incomplete. The table shows about 98,000 clones, with 80% to 90% occurring only once. The sample here was tumor tissue, taken after IRX-2 immunotherapy. The receptor source for this set is a human donor with breast cancer.

The rearrangement links TRBV18 to TRBJ1-1; D might be TRBD1 (5 bases). Trimming took 5 bases from V and 3 from J, leaving 16 bases between them. Germline CDR1 reads KGHSH; CDR2 reads LQKENI. This CDR3 contains 15 residues. CDR3 sequence (DNA): TGTGCCAGCTCATCAGCAGGGAATACGGACACTGAAGCTTTCTTT. Its translation is CASSSAGNTDTEAFF.

The chain combines TRBV6-8 with TRBJ2-1, with D possibly being TRBD2 (7 bases). This CDR3 contains 14 residues. Trimming took off 6 bases at V and 7 bases at J, with 16 bases between the two ends. Germline V gene sequence: CDR1 MNHGY, CDR2 SAAAGT. The CDR3 sequence: CASRPRGGGNEQFF. CDR3 in DNA: TGTGCCAGCAGACCTCGGGGAGGGGGAAATGAGCAGTTCTTC.

The table lists this clone with a count of one. The rearrangement joins TRBV5-1 to TRBJ2-1, with TRBD1 as a possible D gene (6 bases). Germline lookup yields CDR1 SGHRS and CDR2 YFSETQ. V shed 4 bases and J shed 0 bases, with 11 bases lying between them. The CDR3 is 15 residues long. CDR3 DNA sequence: TGCGCCAGCAGCCTACAGGACAGCTCCTACAATGAGCAGTTCTTC. Its translation is CASSLQDSSYNEQFF.

CDR3 bases: TGTGCCACCAGTGATCCGGACAGTGCGAACACCGGGGAGCTGTTTTTT. This gives the protein CATSDPDSANTGELFF. V gene TRBV22-1 combines with J gene TRBJ2-2; the tabulated D call, TRBD1, remains unverified against the DNA. TRBV22-1 constitutes a pseudogene. The CDR3 runs to 16 residues.

V and J are TRBV5-1 and TRBJ2-2; 16 positions match TRBD2. Germline V gene data show CDR1 as SGHRS and CDR2 as YFSETQ. This CDR3 spans 19 amino acids. J gave up 1 base and V 4 bases, and 7 bases lay outside the gene matches. The CDR3 DNA reads TGCGCCAGCAGCAACTGGGGACTAGCGGGAGGGCGGAACACCGGGGAGCTGTTTTTT. Protein product: CASSNWGLAGGRNTGELFF.

The rearrangement joins TRBV19 to TRBJ1-3; D gene uncertain. V lost 3 bases, J lost 6 bases, and 12 bases lay in between. The CDR3 runs to 14 residues. Germline V gene lookup returns CDR1 LNHDA and CDR2 SQIVND (reference sequence). The CDR3 loop reads CASSIRPHPNTIYF. For the CDR3, the DNA is TGTGCCAGTAGTATTCGACCGCACCCAAACACCATATATTTT. Based on the CDR3 plus reference TRBV19 and TRBJ1-3, the full variable domain is DGGITQSPKYLFRKEGQNVTLSCEQNLNHDAMYWYRQDPGQGLRLIYYSQIVNDFQKGDIAEGYSVSREKKESFPLTVTSAQKNPTAFYLCASSIRPHPNTIYFGEGSWLTVV.

This chain links TRBV6-1 with TRBJ1-2; D possibly corresponds to TRBD1 (5 bases). The length of the CDR3 is 16 residues. Trimming cost V 0 bases and J 5 bases, with 16 bases left between them. In germline, CDR1 is MNHNS, CDR2 SASEGT. The chain's CDR3 is CASSEAPGSFDYGYTF. The CDR3 DNA sequence: TGTGCCAGCAGTGAAGCCCCAGGGTCTTTTGATTATGGCTACACCTTC.

The rearrangement links TRBV10-1 to TRBJ2-7; D possibly corresponds to TRBD2 (5 bases). There are 13 residues in the CDR3. With 4 bases removed from V and 6 bases from J, the gap between germline ends came to 13 bases. Germline V gene sequence: CDR1 WNHNN, CDR2 SYGVQD (reference sequence). As DNA, the CDR3 is TGCGCCAGCAGTGTGGTTGAGGAGGCCGAGCAGTACTTC. The encoded protein is CASSVVEEAEQYF.

This chain links TRBV5-1 with TRBJ2-7; TRBD1 is a possible D gene (5 bases). The V gene's germline CDR1 is SGHRS and CDR2 YFSETQ. The CDR3 extends over 15 amino acids. Trimming pared 7 bases from V and 5 bases from J, leaving 22 bases between. The CDR3 DNA sequence: TGCGCCAGCCCTATAGGTGCCCCAAAGGGGCACGAGCAGTACTTC. It is translated as CASPIGAPKGHEQYF.

The gene calls are TRBV28 and TRBJ1-5, with D possibly being TRBD1 (5 bases). Between the trimmed V and J ends, which lost 3 bases and 1 base, there was a span of 13 bases. The CDR3 runs 16 residues. CDR1 is MDHEN, CDR2 SYDVKM, per germline. CDR3 amino acids: CASSLPPGVSNQPQHF. CDR3 coding DNA: TGTGCCAGCAGTTTGCCCCCGGGGGTAAGCAATCAGCCCCAGCATTTT.

The chain joins TRBV19 to TRBJ2-1, with TRBD2 identical over 14 bases. Trimming removed 7 bases from V and 12 bases from J; junction bases left unmatched: 11. The germline V gene has CDR1 LNHDA and CDR2 SQIVND (reference sequence). The CDR3 runs to 15 residues. In DNA form, the CDR3 reads TGTGCCAGTACCCTAACCGGGACTAGCGGGAGTGTGCAGTTCTTC. Its translation is CASTLTGTSGSVQFF.

CDR3 in amino acids: CASSQGGGTDSNQPQHF. As DNA, the CDR3 is TGCGCCAGCAGCCAGGGAGGGGGCACCGATAGCAATCAGCCCCAGCATTTT. This rearrangement joins TRBV1 to TRBJ1-5. TRBV1 is a listed pseudogene. The CDR3 length is 17 residues.

The chain has TRBV23-1 and TRBJ2-7; 7 positions agree with TRBD1. TRBV23-1 is an open reading frame, and its role is uncertain. V shed 8 bases, J shed 0 bases, and the junction held 16 bases outside the gene matches. There are 17 residues in the CDR3. CDR3 sequence reads: CASSLGQEHRSSYEQYF. Written as DNA, the CDR3 is TGCGCCAGCTCCCTCGGACAGGAACACCGGAGCTCCTACGAGCAGTACTTC.

Note on this clone: One end of the junction fails to match germline, which may point to a read error. The rearrangement uses TRBV28 and TRBJ1-4; D is ambiguous. The V gene's germline CDR1 is MDHEN and CDR2 SYDVKM. The CDR3 length is 15 residues. The CDR3 DNA is TGTGCCTGCAGGAGACCTTTGGGGACTAATGAAAAACTGTTTTTT. Residues: CACRRPLGTNEKLFF.

This clone was seen a few times. V is TRBV6-8 and J is TRBJ2-2, with 7 bases identical to TRBD2. The CDR3 length is 14 residues. The germline CDR1 and CDR2 sequences are MNHGY and SAAAGT. The J segment lost 1 base and the V segment lost 10 bases, leaving 6 bases of the junction unmatched. The CDR3 DNA follows: TGTGCCACACGGGACTACGAGAACACCGGGGAGCTGTTTTTT. It codes for CATRDYENTGELFF.

The genes are TRBV28 and TRBJ1-5, with D possibly TRBD1 on 5 matching bases. Germline V gives CDR1 MDHEN, CDR2 SYDVKM. Trimming removed 6 bases from V and 11 bases from J, with 14 bases in between. This CDR3 contains 12 residues. The CDR3 bases are TGTGCCAGCAGAACCTCATTGGGGGCCCAGCATTTT. It codes for CASRTSLGAQHF.

The genes are TRBV7-7 and TRBJ2-2, with 9 bases matching TRBD2. The CDR3 runs to 19 residues. Trimming took 2 bases from V and 4 from J; bases not matched to a gene: 14. The germline gives CDR1 SSHAT, CDR2 FNYEAQ (reference sequence). DNA for the CDR3: TGTGCCAGCAGCTTATCGGATAGCGGGAGACGAGGTGGCACCGGGGAGCTGTTTTTT. Its translation: CASSLSDSGRRGGTGELFF.

V and J are TRBV10-2 and TRBJ2-2; D is unclear. V dropped 0 bases and J dropped 5 bases, with 13 bases sitting between them. CDR1 and CDR2 from the germline V gene are WSHSY and SAAADI. This CDR3 is 16 amino acids long. CDR3 protein: CASSESGPSRTGELFF. In nucleotides, the CDR3 is TGCGCCAGCAGTGAGTCCGGTCCCTCGAGGACCGGGGAGCTGTTTTTT.

V and J are TRBV28 and TRBJ2-4; D tentatively reads TRBD1 or TRBD2 (5 bases each). Trimming cost V 5 bases and J 5 bases, with 16 bases left between them. CDR3 length: 15 amino acids. In germline, CDR1 is MDHEN, CDR2 SYDVKM. The CDR3 sequence: CASSARGPSQNIQYF. The CDR3 region has the DNA TGTGCCAGCAGTGCAAGGGGACCGTCCCAAAACATTCAGTACTTC.

This clone appeared a few times. The gene calls are TRBV11-3 and TRBJ2-5; D may be TRBD2 (7 bases). The CDR3 is made up of 15 amino acids. Trimming pared 1 base from V and 9 bases from J, leaving 18 bases between. Germline lookup yields CDR1 SGHNT and CDR2 YENEEA. CDR3 coding DNA: TGTGCCAGCAGCTTAGTGGACGGGAGGCCAGGGGCCCAGTACTTC. This translates into CASSLVDGRPGAQYF. Variable domain in full (rest from reference TRBV11-3 and TRBJ2-5): EAGVVQSPRYKIIEKKQPVAFWCNPISGHNTLYWYLQNLGQGPELLIRYENEEAVDDSQLPKDRFSAERLKGVDSTLKIQPAELGDSAVYLCASSLVDGRPGAQYFGPGTRLLVL.

The rearrangement uses TRBV5-1 and TRBJ2-5; no definite D call. CDR3 size: 14 residues. Trimming cost V 0 bases and J 1 base, with 7 bases left between them. Germline V CDR1 and CDR2: SGHRS, YFSETQ. CDR3 residues: CASSLGLIQETQYF. The CDR3 DNA reads TGCGCCAGCAGCTTGGGACTTATCCAAGAGACCCAGTACTTC.

The chain employs TRBV28 and TRBJ1-3; D possibly corresponds to TRBD1 (5 bases). Germline V CDR1 and CDR2: MDHEN, SYDVKM. With 7 bases removed from V and 0 bases from J, the gap between germline ends came to 13 bases. This CDR3 region has 15 residues. CDR3 in amino acids: CASNPGGGSGNTIYF. CDR3 bases: TGTGCCAGCAACCCGGGGGGGGGCTCTGGAAACACCATATATTTT. The full variable domain, with the rest looked up from reference TRBV28 and TRBJ1-3, is DVKVTQSSRYLVKRTGEKVFLECVQDMDHENMFWYRQDPGLGLRLIYFSYDVKMKEKGDIPEGYSVSREKKERFSLILESASTNQTSMYLCASNPGGGSGNTIYFGEGSWLTVV.

This chain uses TRBV22-1 with TRBJ1-6; the D call in the table, TRBD1, was not verified against the DNA. TRBV22-1 is shown as a pseudogene. CDR3 size: 13 residues. CDR3 sequence: CATQGAVNSPLHF. The CDR3 DNA is TGTGCCACCCAGGGGGCAGTAAATTCACCCCTCCACTTT.

The rearrangement joins TRBV12-5 to TRBJ2-5; D is possibly TRBD1 (6 bases). Germline V gene lookup returns CDR1 LGHNT and CDR2 FRNRAP. This CDR3 is built from 17 residues. Between the trimmed V and J ends, which lost 2 bases and 1 base, there was a span of 17 bases. The CDR3 sequence is CASGLWGQGLAQETQYF. The CDR3 bases are TGTGCTAGTGGTTTGTGGGGGCAGGGGCTAGCCCAAGAGACCCAGTACTTC.

This chain links TRBV11-3 with TRBJ2-5, with no clear D. Germline CDR1 reads SGHNT; CDR2 reads YENEEA. The CDR3 spans 14 residues. The V gene lost 0 bases and the J gene lost 4 bases, with 9 bases spanning the gap. CDR3 loop: CASSLDPGSETQYF. Written as DNA, the CDR3 is TGTGCCAGCAGCTTAGATCCCGGATCAGAGACCCAGTACTTC.

This chain connects TRBV22-1 to TRBJ1-3; TRBD1, the table's D call, lacks a check against the DNA. TRBV22-1 is classified as a pseudogene. The CDR3 is made up of 13 amino acids. The chain's CDR3 is CASQGARGNTIYF. CDR3 DNA sequence: TGTGCCAGCCAAGGGGCACGAGGAAACACCATATATTTT.